The 2 T cell receptor beta chains below come from one sample, sequenced in a study of T cell repertoires in cytomegalovirus infection. TCRdb reprocessed the reads via MiXCR and lists one record per CDR3 protein. The sample has roughly 130,000 distinct CDR3 sequences; roughly 9% are singletons. The sequenced material came from PBMCs. The receptors originated from a human donor in good health (CMV status not recorded). Some clones in this sample may be carry-over from other donors' samples.

The chain couples TRBV20-1 to TRBJ2-5; 7 nucleotides match TRBD1. Germline values: CDR1 DFQATT, CDR2 SNEGSKA (reference sequence). This CDR3 spans 16 amino acids. Unmatched junction bases numbered 17, after V lost 5 bases and J lost 5 bases. CDR3 nucleotide sequence: TGCAGTGCTCCCCCGTTCGGGACCGGACAGGACGAGACCCAGTACTTC. Its protein is CSAPPFGTGQDETQYF.

This clonotype was recorded at least ten times. The V and J genes are TRBV15 and TRBJ1-5; TRBD1 matches 9 bases. The length of the CDR3 is 15 residues. CDR1 LNHNV and CDR2 YYDKDF come from the germline V gene (reference sequence). V was clipped by 1 base and J by 5 bases; unmatched bases: 3. The CDR3: CATSRGDREDQPQHF. CDR3 coding DNA: TGTGCCACCAGCAGAGGGGACAGGGAGGATCAGCCCCAGCATTTT.